The entry below gives a single TCR beta chain sequence along with its context. This sample was included in a study of cytomegalovirus exposure and HLA in healthy donors. Primers: 60 Vbeta forward and 13 Jbeta reverse. Repertoires were generated with immunoSEQ multiplex PCR, while TCRdb's copy carries only in-frame clones and drops some. The table shows roughly 69,000 clones, with 65% to 70% occurring only once. V lost 5 bases and J 7 bases, leaving 7 bases between the germline ends. Germline V gene data show CDR1 as SGHTA and CDR2 as FQGNSA. The CDR3 has 11 amino acids. The chain joins TRBV7-2 to TRBJ2-3, with no clear D. Sequencing was carried out using PBMCs. This TCR was recovered from a male donor in good health and CMV-seropositive. This CDR3 reads CASSIHNTQYF. CDR3 coding DNA: TGTGCCAGCAGCATACATAATACGCAGTATTTT.